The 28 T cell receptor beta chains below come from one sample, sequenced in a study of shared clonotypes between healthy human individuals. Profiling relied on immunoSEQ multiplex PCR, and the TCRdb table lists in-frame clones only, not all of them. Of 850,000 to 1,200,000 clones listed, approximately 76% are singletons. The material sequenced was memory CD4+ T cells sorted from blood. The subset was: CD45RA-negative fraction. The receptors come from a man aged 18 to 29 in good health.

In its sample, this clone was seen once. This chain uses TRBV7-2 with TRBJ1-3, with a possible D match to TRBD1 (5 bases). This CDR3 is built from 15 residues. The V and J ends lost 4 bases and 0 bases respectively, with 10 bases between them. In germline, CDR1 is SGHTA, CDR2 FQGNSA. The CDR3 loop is CASSSRDLSGNTIYF. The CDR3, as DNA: TGTGCCAGCAGCTCCCGGGACCTCTCTGGAAACACCATATATTTT.

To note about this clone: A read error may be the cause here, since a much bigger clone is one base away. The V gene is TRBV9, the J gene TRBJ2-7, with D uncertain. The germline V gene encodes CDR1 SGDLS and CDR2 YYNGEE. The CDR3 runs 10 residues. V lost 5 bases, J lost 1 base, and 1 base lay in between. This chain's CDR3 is CASRSYEQYF. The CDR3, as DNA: TGTGCCAGCAGGTCCTACGAGCAGTACTTC.

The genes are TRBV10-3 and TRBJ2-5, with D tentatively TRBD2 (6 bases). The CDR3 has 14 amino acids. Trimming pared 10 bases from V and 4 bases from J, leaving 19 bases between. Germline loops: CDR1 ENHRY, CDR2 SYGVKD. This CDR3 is CASGESTSPETQYF. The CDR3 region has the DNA TGTGCCAGCGGGGAGTCCACCTCCCCAGAGACCCAGTACTTC.

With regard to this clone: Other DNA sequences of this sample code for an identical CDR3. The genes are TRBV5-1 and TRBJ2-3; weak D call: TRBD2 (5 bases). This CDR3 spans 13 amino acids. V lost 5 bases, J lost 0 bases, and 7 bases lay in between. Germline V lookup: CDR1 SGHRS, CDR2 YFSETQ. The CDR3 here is CASRRTSTDTQYF. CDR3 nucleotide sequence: TGCGCCAGCAGACGGACTAGCACAGATACGCAGTATTTT.

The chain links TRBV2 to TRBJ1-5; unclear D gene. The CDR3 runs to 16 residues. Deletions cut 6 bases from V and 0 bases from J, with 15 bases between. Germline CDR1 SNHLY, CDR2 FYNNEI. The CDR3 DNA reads TGTGCCAGCAGGGATTCTATACAGACTAGCAATCAGCCCCAGCATTTT. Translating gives CASRDSIQTSNQPQHF.

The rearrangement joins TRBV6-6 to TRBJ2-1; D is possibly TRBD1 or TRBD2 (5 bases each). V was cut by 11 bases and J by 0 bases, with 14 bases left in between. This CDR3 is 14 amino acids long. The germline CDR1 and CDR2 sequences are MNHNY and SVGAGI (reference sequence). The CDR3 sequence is CACSGASSYNEQFF. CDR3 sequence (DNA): TGTGCCTGCTCCGGGGCGAGCTCCTACAATGAGCAGTTCTTC.

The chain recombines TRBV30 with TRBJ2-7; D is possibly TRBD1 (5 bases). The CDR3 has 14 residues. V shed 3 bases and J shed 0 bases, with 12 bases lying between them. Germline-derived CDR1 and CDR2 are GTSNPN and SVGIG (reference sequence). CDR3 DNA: TGTGCCTGGAGGGGGAAGGGGTACTCCTACGAGCAGTACTTC. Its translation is CAWRGKGYSYEQYF. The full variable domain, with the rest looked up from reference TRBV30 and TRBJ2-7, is SQTIHQWPATLVQPVGSPLSLECTVEGTSNPNLYWYRQAAGRGLQLLFYSVGIGQISSEVPQNLSASRPQDRQFILSSKKLLLSDSGFYLCAWRGKGYSYEQYFGPGTRLTVT.

CDR3 loop: CASSQSTAGDTQYF. The CDR3 DNA reads TGCGCCAGCAGCCAGTCGACAGCAGGAGATACGCAGTATTTT. The chain employs TRBV5-1 and TRBJ2-3; a possible D gene is TRBD1 (5 bases). The germline gives CDR1 SGHRS, CDR2 YFSETQ. V lost 4 bases to trimming and J lost 5 bases, with 14 bases between them. The CDR3 sequence is 14 residues long.

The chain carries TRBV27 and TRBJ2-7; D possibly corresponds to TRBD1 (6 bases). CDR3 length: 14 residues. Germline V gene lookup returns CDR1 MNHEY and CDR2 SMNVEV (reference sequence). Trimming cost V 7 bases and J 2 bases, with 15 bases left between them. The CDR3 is CASISTGTPYEQYF. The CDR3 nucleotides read TGTGCCAGCATTTCGACAGGCACCCCCTACGAGCAGTACTTC.

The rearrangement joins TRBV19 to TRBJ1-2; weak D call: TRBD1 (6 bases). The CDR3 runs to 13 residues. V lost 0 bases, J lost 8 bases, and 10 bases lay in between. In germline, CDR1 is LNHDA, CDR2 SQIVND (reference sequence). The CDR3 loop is CASSIDQGRGYTF. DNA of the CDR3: TGTGCCAGTAGTATAGATCAGGGGAGAGGCTACACCTTC.

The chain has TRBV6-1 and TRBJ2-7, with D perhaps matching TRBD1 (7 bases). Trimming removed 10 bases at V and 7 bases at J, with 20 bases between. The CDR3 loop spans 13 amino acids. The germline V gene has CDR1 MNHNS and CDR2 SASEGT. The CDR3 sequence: CANRGHLGGEQYF. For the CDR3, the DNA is TGTGCCAACAGGGGACACCTAGGGGGGGAGCAGTACTTC.

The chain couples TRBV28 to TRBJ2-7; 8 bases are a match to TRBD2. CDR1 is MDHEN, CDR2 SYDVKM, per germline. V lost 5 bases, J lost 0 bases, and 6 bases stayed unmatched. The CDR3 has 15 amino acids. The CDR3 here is CASSAAGGSSYEQYF. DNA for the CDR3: TGTGCCAGCAGTGCTGCGGGGGGAAGCTCCTACGAGCAGTACTTC.

CDR3 nucleotide sequence: TGTGCCAGCTCTTCACTAGCGGGAGCTTTTAACGAGCAGTACTTC. Its protein is CASSSLAGAFNEQYF. The chain employs TRBV18 and TRBJ2-7; 11 nucleotides line up with TRBD2. J lost 5 bases, V lost 6 bases, and 9 bases had no gene match. This CDR3 comprises 15 residues. CDR1 KGHSH and CDR2 LQKENI come from the germline V gene.

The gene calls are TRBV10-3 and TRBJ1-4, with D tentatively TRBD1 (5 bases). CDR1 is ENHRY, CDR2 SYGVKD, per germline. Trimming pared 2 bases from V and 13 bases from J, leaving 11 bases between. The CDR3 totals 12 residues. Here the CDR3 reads CAISEVGTGLFF. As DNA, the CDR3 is TGTGCCATCAGTGAGGTCGGGACGGGACTGTTTTTT.

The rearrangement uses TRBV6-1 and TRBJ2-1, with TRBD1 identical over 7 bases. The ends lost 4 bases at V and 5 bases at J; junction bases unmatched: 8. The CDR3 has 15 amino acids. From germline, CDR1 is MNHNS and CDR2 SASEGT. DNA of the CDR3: TGTGCCAGCAGTGGGGGGCCTGGGACAGACAATGAGCAGTTCTTC. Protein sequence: CASSGGPGTDNEQFF.

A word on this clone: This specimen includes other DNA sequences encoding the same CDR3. The CDR3 DNA follows: TGTGCCAGCAGCTTGAGGGAGGGAACTGAAGCTTTCTTT. Translating it yields CASSLREGTEAFF. The V and J genes are TRBV7-2 and TRBJ1-1; D gene unclear. The CDR3 extends over 13 amino acids. The V end lost 3 bases, the J end lost 5 bases, and 10 bases lay between the germline ends. In germline, CDR1 is SGHTA, CDR2 FQGNSA.

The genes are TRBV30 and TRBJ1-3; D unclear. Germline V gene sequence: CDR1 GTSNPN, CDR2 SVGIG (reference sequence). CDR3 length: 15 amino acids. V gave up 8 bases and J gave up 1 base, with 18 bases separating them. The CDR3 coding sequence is TGTGCCCTGACTAGCGGGTTCGAGTCTGGAAACACCATATATTTT. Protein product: CALTSGFESGNTIYF. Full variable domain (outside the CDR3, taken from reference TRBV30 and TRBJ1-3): SQTIHQWPATLVQPVGSPLSLECTVEGTSNPNLYWYRQAAGRGLQLLFYSVGIGQISSEVPQNLSASRPQDRQFILSSKKLLLSDSGFYLCALTSGFESGNTIYFGEGSWLTVV.

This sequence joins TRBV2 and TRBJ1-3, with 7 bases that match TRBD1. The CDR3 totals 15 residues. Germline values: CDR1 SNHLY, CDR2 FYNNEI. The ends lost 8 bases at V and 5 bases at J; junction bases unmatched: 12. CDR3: CASGRQTGLRNTIYF. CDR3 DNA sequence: TGTGCCAGCGGACGGCAGACAGGGCTTCGAAACACCATATATTTT.

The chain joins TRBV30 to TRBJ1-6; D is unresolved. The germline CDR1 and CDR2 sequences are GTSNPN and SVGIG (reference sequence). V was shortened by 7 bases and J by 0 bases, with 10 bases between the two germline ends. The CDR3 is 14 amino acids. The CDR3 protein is CASTDNSYNSPLHF. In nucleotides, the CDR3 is TGTGCCTCGACCGACAACTCCTATAATTCACCCCTCCACTTT.

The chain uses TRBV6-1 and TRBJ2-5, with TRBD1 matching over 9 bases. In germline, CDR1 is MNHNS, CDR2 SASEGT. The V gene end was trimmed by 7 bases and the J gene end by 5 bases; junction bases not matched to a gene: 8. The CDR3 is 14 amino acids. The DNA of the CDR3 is TGTGCCAGCAATGTGGGACAGGGAGGTGAGACCCAGTACTTC. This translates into CASNVGQGGETQYF.

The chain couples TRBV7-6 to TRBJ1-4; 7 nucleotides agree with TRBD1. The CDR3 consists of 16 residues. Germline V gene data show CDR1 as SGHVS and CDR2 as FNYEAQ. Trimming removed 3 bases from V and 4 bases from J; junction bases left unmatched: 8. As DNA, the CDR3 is TGTGCCAGCAGCTTCTCGGGACAGATAAATAATGAAAAACTGTTTTTT. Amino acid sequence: CASSFSGQINNEKLFF.

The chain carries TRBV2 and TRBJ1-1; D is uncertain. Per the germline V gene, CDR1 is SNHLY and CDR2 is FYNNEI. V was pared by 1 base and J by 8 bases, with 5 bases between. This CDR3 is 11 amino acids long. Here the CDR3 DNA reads TGTGCCAGCAGTGAAGGCCGGGAAGCTTTCTTT. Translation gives CASSEGREAFF.

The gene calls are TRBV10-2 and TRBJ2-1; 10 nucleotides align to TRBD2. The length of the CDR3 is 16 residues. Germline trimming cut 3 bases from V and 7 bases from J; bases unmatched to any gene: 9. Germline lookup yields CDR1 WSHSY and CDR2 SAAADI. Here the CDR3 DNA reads TGCGCCAGCAGTGAATCGTCTAGCGGGAGTGGTAATGAGCAGTTCTTC. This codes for CASSESSSGSGNEQFF.

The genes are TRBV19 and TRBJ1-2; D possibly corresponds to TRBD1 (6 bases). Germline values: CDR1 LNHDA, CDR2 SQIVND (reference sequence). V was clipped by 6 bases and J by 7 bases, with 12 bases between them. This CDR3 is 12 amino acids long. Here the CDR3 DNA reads TGTGCCAGTAGCCGGACAGTGAGTGGCTACACCTTC. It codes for CASSRTVSGYTF. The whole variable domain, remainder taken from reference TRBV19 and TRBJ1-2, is DGGITQSPKYLFRKEGQNVTLSCEQNLNHDAMYWYRQDPGQGLRLIYYSQIVNDFQKGDIAEGYSVSREKKESFPLTVTSAQKNPTAFYLCASSRTVSGYTFGSGTRLTVV.

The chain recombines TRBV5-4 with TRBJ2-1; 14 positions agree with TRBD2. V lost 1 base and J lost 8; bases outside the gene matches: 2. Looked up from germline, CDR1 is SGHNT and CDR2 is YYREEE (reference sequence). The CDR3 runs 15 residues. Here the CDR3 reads CASSLLTSGGDEQFF. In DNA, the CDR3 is TGTGCCAGCAGCTTGCTGACTAGCGGGGGGGATGAGCAGTTCTTC.

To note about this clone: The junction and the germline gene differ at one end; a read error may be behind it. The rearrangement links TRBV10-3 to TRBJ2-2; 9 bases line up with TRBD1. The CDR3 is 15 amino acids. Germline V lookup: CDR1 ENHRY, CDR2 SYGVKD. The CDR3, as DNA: TGTGCCAGCAGTTACCGGACAGGGGAGACCGGGGAGCTGTTTTTT. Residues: CASSYRTGETGELFF.

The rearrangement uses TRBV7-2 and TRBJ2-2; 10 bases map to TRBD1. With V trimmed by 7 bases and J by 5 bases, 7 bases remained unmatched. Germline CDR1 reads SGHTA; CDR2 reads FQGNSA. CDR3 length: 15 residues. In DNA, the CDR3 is TGTGCCAGCACCAGACAGGGGGCGCTTACCGGGGAGCTGTTTTTT. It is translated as CASTRQGALTGELFF.

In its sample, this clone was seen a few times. The CDR3 DNA is TGTGCCAGTAGCCAACAGGGGATAGGAAACACCATATATTTT. Translating gives CASSQQGIGNTIYF. The V gene is TRBV19, the J gene TRBJ1-3, with 7 bases identical to TRBD1. The CDR3 totals 14 residues. The germline V gene encodes CDR1 LNHDA and CDR2 SQIVND (reference sequence). With 6 bases clipped from V and 4 bases from J, the junction kept 6 bases outside the gene matches.